These 11 T cell receptor beta chains share one sample of origin, sequenced in a study of PD-1 blockade in classical Hodgkin lymphoma. Relapses following autologous stem cell transplantation were seen in all patients, with brentuximab vedotin exposure varying. Data came from immunoSEQ multiplex PCR; TCRdb stores just in-frame clones and leaves some out. The table includes some 100,000 clones, 92% detected once. Here the sequenced sample was peripheral blood mononuclear cells (PBMCs), taken at baseline. These receptors came from a human donor with classical Hodgkin lymphoma.

This clone was detected once. The chain recombines TRBV19 with TRBJ2-3; 8 nucleotides align to TRBD2. V lost 5 bases, J lost 4 bases, and 8 bases stayed unmatched. CDR1 is LNHDA, CDR2 SQIVND, per germline (reference sequence). The CDR3 is made up of 15 amino acids. Here the CDR3 reads CASSPVSGTSDTQYF. In DNA form, the CDR3 reads TGTGCCAGTAGTCCGGTTAGCGGGACCTCAGATACGCAGTATTTT.

This clone was observed once. The chain combines TRBV9 with TRBJ2-5; D is unclear. Germline V CDR1 and CDR2: SGDLS, YYNGEE. The V gene lost 3 bases and the J gene lost 3 bases, with 15 bases spanning the gap. The CDR3 totals 15 residues. The CDR3 DNA follows: TGTGCCAGCAGCGCTACGGCCTTGACGAAAGAGACCCAGTACTTC. Its protein is CASSATALTKETQYF.

This chain links TRBV5-4 with TRBJ1-3; no definite D call. The CDR3 runs to 13 residues. Deletions cut 3 bases from V and 9 bases from J, with 13 bases between. Germline CDR1 and CDR2: SGHNT and YYREEE (reference sequence). CDR3 bases: TGTGCCAGCAGCTCCCCCGGTAGTCCCACCATATATTTT. Amino acid sequence: CASSSPGSPTIYF.

This sequence joins TRBV7-6 and TRBJ2-3, with D tentatively TRBD1 or TRBD2 (6 bases each). Trimming took off 5 bases at V and 8 bases at J, with 23 bases between the two ends. The length of the CDR3 is 16 residues. CDR1 and CDR2 from the germline V gene are SGHVS and FNYEAQ. The DNA of the CDR3 is TGTGCCAGCAGCACTCGGAGGGGGGACCTCCGAGCTACGCAGTATTTT. Amino acids: CASSTRRGDLRATQYF. The whole variable domain, filled in from reference TRBV7-6 and TRBJ2-3, reads GAGVSQSPRYKVTKRGQDVALRCDPISGHVSLYWYRQALGQGPEFLTYFNYEAQQDKSGLPNDRFSAERPEGSISTLTIQRTEQRDSAMYRCASSTRRGDLRATQYFGPGTRLTVL.

This clone was recorded only once. The chain has TRBV27 and TRBJ2-5; D unclear. The germline gives CDR1 MNHEY, CDR2 SMNVEV (reference sequence). The CDR3 is made up of 15 amino acids. Deletions cut 2 bases from V and 1 base from J, with 11 bases between. CDR3 nucleotide sequence: TGTGCCAGCAGTTTAAGCGCCTCGCTCCAAGAGACCCAGTACTTC. It yields the protein CASSLSASLQETQYF.

The rearrangement uses TRBV6-5 and TRBJ2-5; D may be TRBD2 (5 bases). This CDR3 has 13 residues. CDR1 MNHEY and CDR2 SVGAGI come from the germline V gene. V lost 6 bases and J lost 6, with 14 bases in between. This chain's CDR3 is CASRLSLGQTQYF. The CDR3 coding sequence is TGTGCCAGCAGGCTCTCACTAGGACAGACCCAGTACTTC.

The chain joins TRBV14 to TRBJ2-1; TRBD2 is a possible D gene (5 bases). CDR1 is SGHDN, CDR2 FVKESK, per germline. Between the trimmed V and J ends, which lost 1 base and 1 base, there was a span of 8 bases. The CDR3 is 15 residues long. CDR3 sequence reads: CASSQGGLSYNEQFF. The DNA of the CDR3 is TGTGCCAGCAGCCAAGGAGGGTTATCCTACAATGAGCAGTTCTTC.

As DNA, the CDR3 is TGTGCCAGCAGTTTCGGGACTAGCGGGAGCTACGAGCAGTACTTC. Its translation: CASSFGTSGSYEQYF. The rearrangement joins TRBV28 to TRBJ2-7; 14 positions match TRBD2. V gave up 3 bases and J gave up 3 bases; unmatched junction bases: 1. CDR1 is MDHEN, CDR2 SYDVKM, per germline. The CDR3 covers 15 residues. The entire variable domain, with the rest obtained from reference TRBV28 and TRBJ2-7, is as follows: DVKVTQSSRYLVKRTGEKVFLECVQDMDHENMFWYRQDPGLGLRLIYFSYDVKMKEKGDIPEGYSVSREKKERFSLILESASTNQTSMYLCASSFGTSGSYEQYFGPGTRLTVT.

V usage is TRBV6-6 and J usage is TRBJ2-5; TRBD2 matches 7 bases. V was clipped by 5 bases and J by 3 bases; unmatched bases: 12. Per germline, CDR1 MNHNY and CDR2 SVGAGI (reference sequence). The CDR3 runs 16 residues. DNA of the CDR3: TGTGCCAGCAGTCCGAGGACTAGTCGTCCCAAAGAGACCCAGTACTTC. Its protein product is CASSPRTSRPKETQYF.

This clone was counted only a few times. The genes are TRBV19 and TRBJ2-6, with a weak D call TRBD2 (5 bases). Germline V gene data show CDR1 as LNHDA and CDR2 as SQIVND (reference sequence). The CDR3 covers 16 residues. Trimming removed 4 bases from V and 0 bases from J, with 10 bases in between. The CDR3 DNA reads as TGTGCCAGTAGTACCGGACGGGGCTCTGGGGCCAACGTCCTGACTTTC. This encodes CASSTGRGSGANVLTF.

In its sample, this clone was seen a few times. The chain combines TRBV18 with TRBJ2-7; TRBD2 aligns across 10 bases. The V gene end was trimmed by 5 bases and the J gene end by 5 bases; junction bases not matched to a gene: 18. Germline CDR1 and CDR2: KGHSH and LQKENI. The CDR3 spans 18 residues. CDR3 in amino acids: CASSTSGTVGGRYHEQYF. The CDR3 bases are TGTGCCAGCTCAACTAGCGGGACCGTAGGCGGGAGATACCACGAGCAGTACTTC.